This T cell receptor beta chain stems from a study of cytomegalovirus exposure and HLA in healthy donors. General observations from the study: TCR beta sequences reportedly predicted the HLA-A and HLA-B alleles of most subjects accurately. Researchers reported from a later analysis that most CMV-associated TCR beta chains appeared HLA-restricted. Analyses of presence/absence relied on an assumption of roughly uniform sequencing depth across donors.

The PCR used 60 Vbeta and 13 Jbeta primers. Sequenced by immunoSEQ multiplex PCR; TCRdb stores in-frame clones only, minus some. Of 100,000 to 120,000 clones listed, more than 65% are singletons. The CDR3 extends over 17 amino acids. CDR1 is MDHEN and CDR2 is SYDVKM in the germline V gene. Trimming took 5 bases from V and 0 from J; bases not matched to a gene: 11. This clone showed up just once. Its target is unknown. The source is a man under 40 in good health and CMV-seronegative. The rearrangement uses TRBV28 and TRBJ2-3, with 7 bases aligning to TRBD1. The sequenced sample consisted of PBMCs. CDR3 DNA sequence: TGTGCCAGCAGTCTTATAACAGGGGACCCTAGCACAGATACGCAGTATTTT. Its protein product is CASSLITGDPSTDTQYF.